This T cell receptor (beta chain) was identified in a study of PD-L1 blockade in urothelial cancer. The overall study: Of prior chemotherapy regimens, patients had received between 0 and 3. Blood was subjected to analysis at 3 weeks (second dose) and 6 weeks following treatment start. Counts from blood samples showed a median of 141,255 T cells.

This clone was seen once. Sequenced by immunoSEQ multiplex PCR; TCRdb stores in-frame clones only, minus some. Among under 30,000 clones listed, less than 90% were seen once. The germline V gene has CDR1 SNHLY and CDR2 FYNNEI. Trimming took 6 bases from V and 3 from J, leaving 8 bases between them. The CDR3 is 12 amino acids. Enrolled patients showed locally advanced or metastatic urothelial carcinoma. V and J are TRBV2 and TRBJ2-5; TRBD2 is a possible D gene (5 bases). The sample in question was PBMCs, obtained around atezolizumab (anti-PD-L1) treatment. This TCR was sampled from a man in his 70s with urothelial cancer. The CDR3 DNA reads as TGTGCCAGCAGCCCCGGGGAAGAGACCCAGTACTTC. Residues: CASSPGEETQYF.